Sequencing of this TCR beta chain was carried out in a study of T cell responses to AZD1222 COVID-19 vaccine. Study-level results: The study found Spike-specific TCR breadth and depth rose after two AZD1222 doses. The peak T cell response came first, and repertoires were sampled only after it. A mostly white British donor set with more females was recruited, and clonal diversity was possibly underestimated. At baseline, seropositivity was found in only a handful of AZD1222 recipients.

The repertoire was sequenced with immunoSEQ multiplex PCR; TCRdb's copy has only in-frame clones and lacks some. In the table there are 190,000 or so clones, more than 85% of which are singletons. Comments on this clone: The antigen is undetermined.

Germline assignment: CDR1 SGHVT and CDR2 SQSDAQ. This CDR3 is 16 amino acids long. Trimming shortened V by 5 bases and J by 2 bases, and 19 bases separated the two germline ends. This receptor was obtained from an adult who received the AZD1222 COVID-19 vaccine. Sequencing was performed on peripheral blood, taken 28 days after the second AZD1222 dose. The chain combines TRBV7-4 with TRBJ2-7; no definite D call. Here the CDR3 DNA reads TGTGCCAGCAGCCCCCGGAGAGCATGCCCAACCTACGAGCAGTACTTC. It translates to CASSPRRACPTYEQYF.